Listed here are 20 T cell receptor beta chains from one sample, sequenced in a study of blood T cell repertoires in COVID-19. Assay: immunoSEQ multiplex PCR; the TCRdb copy retains only in-frame clones and omits some. The sample contains about 280,000 clones, under 90% of which appear only once. Input material: peripheral blood. Source of these receptors: a woman aged 45-65 years who had recovered from COVID-19.

The chain has TRBV30 and TRBJ1-1, with D perhaps TRBD1 (5 bases). This CDR3 has 14 amino acids. Germline-derived CDR1 and CDR2 are GTSNPN and SVGIG (reference sequence). V lost 3 bases and J lost 1, with 12 bases in between. The CDR3 loop is CAWSPRGGNTEAFF. The CDR3 DNA follows: TGTGCCTGGAGCCCGAGGGGAGGGAACACTGAAGCTTTCTTT.

This chain links TRBV10-3 with TRBJ2-1; 11 bases agree with TRBD1. The CDR3 runs 15 residues. Germline CDR1 reads ENHRY; CDR2 reads SYGVKD. Trimming cost V 6 bases and J 1 base; bases outside gene matches: 2. This CDR3 is CAISGTGGSYNEQFF. CDR3 sequence (DNA): TGTGCCATCAGCGGGACAGGGGGATCCTACAATGAGCAGTTCTTC.

This clone appeared once. The J gene is TRBJ1-1, the V gene TRBV6-2 or TRBV6-3, with D uncertain. V lost 0 bases to trimming and J lost 11 bases, with 10 bases between them. The CDR3 runs 12 residues. CDR1 MNHEY and CDR2 SVGEGT come from the germline V gene. CDR3 sequence (DNA): TGTGCCAGCAGTTACTCCAGGACTGGGGCTTTCTTT. Translation: CASSYSRTGAFF.

The gene calls are TRBV14 and TRBJ2-5, with 10 bases identical to TRBD2. CDR3 length equals 15 residues. V lost 6 bases, J lost 4 bases, and 8 bases stayed unmatched. Germline CDR1 is SGHDN and CDR2 is FVKESK. The CDR3 protein is CASSPSGRFGETQYF. The CDR3 DNA is TGTGCCAGCAGTCCTAGCGGGAGATTCGGAGAGACCCAGTACTTC.

The V call is TRBV19, the J call TRBJ2-4; 8 bases agree with TRBD2. The CDR3 totals 16 residues. Germline V gives CDR1 LNHDA, CDR2 SQIVND (reference sequence). With 3 bases clipped from V and 2 bases from J, the junction kept 6 bases outside the gene matches. CDR3 in DNA: TGTGCCAGTAGTATCACGGGCGGGGGGACCAAAAACATTCAGTACTTC. As protein: CASSITGGGTKNIQYF.

This sequence joins TRBV6-6 and TRBJ2-4; TRBD1 matches at 8 bases. Germline trimming cut 0 bases from V and 12 bases from J; bases unmatched to any gene: 4. Germline V gene sequence: CDR1 MNHNY, CDR2 SVGAGI (reference sequence). The CDR3 has 13 residues. This CDR3 reads CASSYSGQGYQYF. The CDR3 nucleotides read TGTGCCAGCAGTTACTCTGGACAGGGTTATCAGTACTTC.

This clone was counted once. The chain joins TRBV7-2 to TRBJ2-3; 9 nucleotides align to TRBD1. The V gene's germline CDR1 is SGHTA and CDR2 FQGNSA. The J segment lost 1 base and the V segment lost 2 bases, leaving 7 bases of the junction unmatched. The length of the CDR3 is 17 residues. The CDR3 loop reads CASSLKSQGARTDTQYF. DNA of the CDR3: TGTGCCAGCAGCTTAAAATCACAGGGGGCACGCACAGATACGCAGTATTTT. Full variable domain (remainder filled in from reference TRBV7-2 and TRBJ2-3): GAGVSQSPSNKVTEKGKDVELRCDPISGHTALYWYRQSLGQGLEFLIYFQGNSAPDKSGLPSDRFSAERTGGSVSTLTIQRTQQEDSAVYLCASSLKSQGARTDTQYFGPGTRLTVL.

The chain has TRBV5-4 and TRBJ2-3; D possibly corresponds to TRBD2 (6 bases). V lost 3 bases, J lost 5 bases, and 13 bases lay in between. This CDR3 spans 14 amino acids. Germline V lookup: CDR1 SGHNT, CDR2 YYREEE (reference sequence). As DNA, the CDR3 is TGTGCCAGCAGCTCGGTGGAGGGCAAAGATACGCAGTATTTT. It codes for CASSSVEGKDTQYF.

This clone was recorded once. This sequence joins TRBV3-1 (or the pseudogene TRBV3-2) and TRBJ1-2, with 7 bases matching TRBD1. Per the germline V gene, CDR1 is LGHDT and CDR2 is YNNKEL (reference sequence). This CDR3 has 16 amino acids. Unmatched junction bases numbered 9, after V lost 0 bases and J lost 5 bases. CDR3 loop: CASSQDISRGLYGYTF. CDR3 nucleotide sequence: TGTGCCAGCAGCCAAGATATCTCCAGGGGGTTGTATGGCTACACCTTC.

This clone was seen only a few times. The DNA for the CDR3 is TGCGCCAGCAGCTTGGTGGGACAGGGCGCCACTGAAGCTTTCTTT. It encodes CASSLVGQGATEAFF. The V call is TRBV5-1, the J call TRBJ1-1; 9 nucleotides line up with TRBD1. The CDR3 length is 15 residues. Losses at the gene ends were 0 bases for V and 4 bases for J; bases not matched to a gene: 4. Germline CDR1 is SGHRS and CDR2 is YFSETQ. Full variable domain (rest looked up from reference TRBV5-1 and TRBJ1-1): KAGVTQTPRYLIKTRGQQVTLSCSPISGHRSVSWYQQTPGQGLQFLFEYFSETQRNKGNFPGRFSGRQFSNSRSEMNVSTLELGDSALYLCASSLVGQGATEAFFGQGTRLTVV.

The chain combines TRBV5-5 with TRBJ1-6, with D perhaps matching TRBD1 (6 bases). V dropped 0 bases and J dropped 8 bases, with 12 bases sitting between them. Per germline, CDR1 SGHKS and CDR2 YYEKEE (reference sequence). The CDR3 covers 15 residues. The CDR3, as DNA: TGTGCCAGCAGCTTGGTTGGGGGGGCCGATTCACCCCTCCACTTT. Translation: CASSLVGGADSPLHF.

This clone was picked up one time. The chain couples TRBV7-8 to TRBJ2-3; no firm D call. CDR1 is SGHVS, CDR2 FQNEAQ, per germline. The CDR3 has 14 amino acids. V was pared by 5 bases and J by 0 bases, with 9 bases between. The CDR3 DNA is TGTGCCAGCAGCGCCCGTACTAGCACAGATACGCAGTATTTT. As protein: CASSARTSTDTQYF.

The J gene is TRBJ1-2, the V gene TRBV29-1, with 7 bases identical to TRBD1. The CDR3 is made up of 12 amino acids. The J segment lost 8 bases and the V segment lost 7 bases, leaving 10 bases of the junction unmatched. CDR1 and CDR2 from the germline V gene are SQVTM and ANQGSEA. The CDR3 region is CSALTGPGGYTF. The CDR3, as DNA: TGCAGCGCCTTGACAGGGCCTGGGGGCTACACCTTC.

The chain links TRBV4-1 to TRBJ2-7; D may be TRBD1 (5 bases). The CDR3 is 17 residues long. Trimming pared 0 bases from V and 2 bases from J, leaving 17 bases between. Germline V lookup: CDR1 MGHRA, CDR2 YSYEKL. This chain's CDR3 is CASSQDNQPGLAYEQYF. The CDR3 nucleotides are TGCGCCAGCAGCCAAGATAATCAGCCAGGGTTGGCCTACGAGCAGTACTTC.

The chain couples TRBV27 to TRBJ2-6, with D tentatively TRBD2 (5 bases). Germline-derived CDR1 and CDR2 are MNHEY and SMNVEV (reference sequence). CDR3 size: 18 residues. Trimming left V 0 bases short and J 2 bases short, with 14 bases between. The CDR3 DNA is TGTGCCAGCAGTTTATCGGGCATCCGGGGAGCTGGGGCCAACGTCCTGACTTTC. It is translated as CASSLSGIRGAGANVLTF.

This chain uses TRBV29-1 with TRBJ2-7; 8 nucleotides line up with TRBD2. From germline, CDR1 is SQVTM and CDR2 ANQGSEA. Trimming took 7 bases from V and 0 from J; bases not matched to a gene: 5. The CDR3 extends over 13 amino acids. CDR3 loop: CSGISGASYEQYF. DNA of the CDR3: TGCAGCGGCATTAGCGGGGCCTCCTACGAGCAGTACTTC.

This clone was observed many times. This rearrangement joins TRBV7-9 to TRBJ1-2, with TRBD1 matching over 7 bases. The CDR3 loop spans 15 amino acids. Germline V gives CDR1 SEHNR, CDR2 FQNEAQ (reference sequence). V lost 5 bases and J lost 3; bases outside the gene matches: 9. The CDR3, as DNA: TGTGCCAGCAGCGTCAACACGGGACAGTACTATGGCTACACCTTC. Its protein is CASSVNTGQYYGYTF.

The CDR3, as DNA: TGTGCCAGCAGCCAAGATGCGGGGGGCGGGTCCGAGCAGTACTTC. As protein: CASSQDAGGGSEQYF. The chain employs TRBV3-1 (or the pseudogene TRBV3-2) and TRBJ2-7; 8 bases fit TRBD2. J gave up 6 bases and V 0 bases, and 7 bases lay outside the gene matches. Germline CDR1 is LGHDT and CDR2 is YNNKEL (reference sequence). This CDR3 comprises 15 residues.

V and J are TRBV19 and TRBJ2-7; 10 bases match TRBD2. The germline CDR1 and CDR2 sequences are LNHDA and SQIVND (reference sequence). The V segment lost 3 bases and the J segment 5 bases; nucleotides outside the gene matches: 4. The CDR3 consists of 14 residues. The chain's CDR3 is CASSMGLAIHEQYF. The CDR3 DNA reads TGTGCCAGTAGTATGGGACTAGCGATCCACGAGCAGTACTTC.

The rearrangement joins TRBV5-5 to TRBJ1-1; D gene uncertain. V lost 6 bases, J lost 0 bases, and 9 bases lay in between. CDR1 and CDR2 (germline): SGHKS, YYEKEE (reference sequence). CDR3 length: 13 amino acids. CDR3 bases: TGTGCCAGCATTTTAGGAGTGAACACTGAAGCTTTCTTT. It specifies CASILGVNTEAFF. Filled out from reference TRBV5-5 and TRBJ1-1, the complete variable domain reads DAGVTQSPTHLIKTRGQQVTLRCSPISGHKSVSWYQQVLGQGPQFIFQYYEKEERGRGNFPDRFSARQFPNYSSELNVNALLLGDSALYLCASILGVNTEAFFGQGTRLTVV.